A selection of T cell receptor beta chains follows, all from one sample in a study of identical twins. TCRdb independently ran MiXCR on the 5' RACE reads; one entry per CDR3 protein. Of hundreds of thousands of distinct CDR3 sequences listed, 9% to 15% are singletons. These data are also associated with another study on yellow fever vaccine responses in identical twins.

Sample: CD8+ T cells sorted from blood. All receptors come from a woman aged 18-35 years in good health. CDR3s leave out the opening cysteine and the closing phenylalanine or tryptophan.

V gene,CDR3 protein
TRBV29-1,SVAGLAGDYEQY
TRBV28,ASSYSTSGTYEQY
TRBV5-1,ASSWRELRDEQF
TRBV12-3/TRBV12-4,ASSLESWLDEQF
TRBV28,ASSMTSGVYNEQF
TRBV12-3/TRBV12-4,ASSPRTAHGYT
TRBV11-1,ASSYTGTGGRNNEQF
TRBV7-9,ASSSAGGTRNTEAF
TRBV20-1,SASSSASGDHYNEQF
TRBV24-1,ATSDLGRFYGYT
TRBV20-1,SATGLDNDEQF
TRBV28,ASNKYSYTEAF
TRBV15,ATSASYRALNTEAF
TRBV5-4,ASSPGPGEQH
TRBV4-1,ASSQDSGDRDLTDTQY
TRBV10-2,ASSEPAGAGGINDTGELF
TRBV28,ASNPEIEDGDLLGNTIY
TRBV20-1,SARAPGQFNETQY
TRBV9,ASSVVEETYTGELF
TRBV9,ASSEGTSISYEQY
TRBV25-1,ASSHGGIAEAF
TRBV20-1,SAGLNQPQH
TRBV28,ASSLSRAGGIGETQY